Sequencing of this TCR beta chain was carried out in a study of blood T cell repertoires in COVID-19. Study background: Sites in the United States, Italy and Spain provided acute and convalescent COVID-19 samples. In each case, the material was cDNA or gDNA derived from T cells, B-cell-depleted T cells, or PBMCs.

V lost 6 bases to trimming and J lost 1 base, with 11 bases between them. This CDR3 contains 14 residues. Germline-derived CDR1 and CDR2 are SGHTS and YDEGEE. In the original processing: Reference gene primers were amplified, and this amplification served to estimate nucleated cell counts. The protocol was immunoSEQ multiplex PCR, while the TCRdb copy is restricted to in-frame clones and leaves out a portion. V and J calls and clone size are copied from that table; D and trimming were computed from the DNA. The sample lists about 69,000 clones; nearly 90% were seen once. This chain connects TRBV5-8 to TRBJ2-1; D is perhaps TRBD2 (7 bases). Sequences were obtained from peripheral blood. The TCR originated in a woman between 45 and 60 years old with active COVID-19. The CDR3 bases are TGTGCCAGCAAGAGGGGGGGGTCCTACAATGAGCAGTTCTTC. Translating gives CASKRGGSYNEQFF.